The 22 T cell receptor beta chains presented below share a single source sample, sequenced in a study of blood T cell repertoires in COVID-19. The protocol was immunoSEQ multiplex PCR, while the TCRdb copy is restricted to in-frame clones and leaves out a portion. Of some 260,000 clones in the sample, around four fifths are singletons; the top ten hold around 3.9%. Sequencing input: PBMCs or T cells enriched from blood (not recorded which). The receptor source for this set is a young man with acute COVID-19.

The chain combines TRBV6-1 with TRBJ2-5; D remains ambiguous. Trimming stripped 6 bases from V and 1 base from J, with 9 bases between. This CDR3 region has 13 residues. Looked up from germline, CDR1 is MNHNS and CDR2 is SASEGT. The CDR3 DNA sequence: TGTGCCAGCAGAGACATCATCCAAGAGACCCAGTACTTC. It yields the protein CASRDIIQETQYF.

The rearrangement links TRBV18 to TRBJ1-1; 10 bases are a match to TRBD1. V trimming: 6 bases; J trimming: 4 bases; junction bases outside the gene matches: 8. The germline V gene encodes CDR1 KGHSH and CDR2 LQKENI. CDR3 length: 15 residues. The CDR3: CASSGGTGVSTEAFF. The CDR3 nucleotides are TGTGCCAGCTCGGGGGGGACAGGGGTCAGCACTGAAGCTTTCTTT.

The chain has TRBV18 and TRBJ1-3; a possible D gene is TRBD1 (6 bases). V was trimmed by 4 bases and J by 0 bases, leaving 13 bases between them. This CDR3 has 16 amino acids. Germline V gene data show CDR1 as KGHSH and CDR2 as LQKENI. In nucleotides, the CDR3 is TGTGCCAGCTCACTCGGACAGTTGCGCTCTGGAAACACCATATATTTT. Its protein product is CASSLGQLRSGNTIYF.

The V and J genes are TRBV6-4 and TRBJ2-3, with 10 bases lining up with TRBD2. The CDR3 extends over 15 amino acids. J was trimmed by 2 bases and V by 6 bases; bases with no gene match: 5. Per the germline V gene, CDR1 is MRHNA and CDR2 is SNTAGT. The CDR3 nucleotides read TGTGCCAGCAGCCCACTAGCGGGGATCACAGATACGCAGTATTTT. This gives the protein CASSPLAGITDTQYF.

V gene TRBV5-4 combines with J gene TRBJ1-4, with 9 bases fitting TRBD1. Germline V gives CDR1 SGHNT, CDR2 YYREEE (reference sequence). This CDR3 is 16 amino acids long. The junction had 10 bases not matched to a gene; V was cut back by 5 bases and J by 5 bases. The CDR3 loop reads CASSQMGQGINEKLFF. The CDR3 DNA is TGTGCCAGCAGTCAAATGGGACAGGGTATAAATGAAAAACTGTTTTTT.

The chain links TRBV19 to TRBJ1-5, with 7 bases lining up with TRBD1. Germline values: CDR1 LNHDA, CDR2 SQIVND (reference sequence). J was trimmed by 3 bases and V by 2 bases; bases with no gene match: 7. This CDR3 has 16 amino acids. In DNA form, the CDR3 reads TGTGCCAGTAGTATAAGGGCAGGGGGATTCAATCAGCCCCAGCATTTT. Amino acid sequence: CASSIRAGGFNQPQHF.

The V gene is TRBV11-3, the J gene TRBJ2-3; the D is unclear. The CDR3 has 12 residues. Germline CDR1 SGHNT, CDR2 YENEEA. V was pared by 1 base and J by 4 bases, with 3 bases between. For the CDR3, the DNA is TGTGCCAGCAGCTTAGGCGCAGATACGCAGTATTTT. The encoded protein is CASSLGADTQYF.

This clone was recorded a few times. This chain connects TRBV2 to TRBJ2-2; perhaps TRBD1 as D (6 bases). The CDR3 length is 13 residues. The germline V and J ends were trimmed by 6 bases and 4 bases, with 9 bases remaining between them. The V gene's germline CDR1 is SNHLY and CDR2 FYNNEI. The CDR3 reads CASRIQGTGELFF. The CDR3 bases are TGTGCCAGCAGAATACAGGGCACCGGGGAGCTGTTTTTT.

This chain uses TRBV14 with TRBJ1-2; TRBD1 is a possible D gene (6 bases). CDR1 and CDR2 from the germline V gene are SGHDN and FVKESK. The CDR3 has 16 amino acids. Trimming pared 4 bases from V and 8 bases from J, leaving 23 bases between. CDR3 amino acids: CASSLPDSFRGEGYTF. The CDR3, as DNA: TGTGCCAGCAGCCTCCCGGACAGCTTTAGGGGCGAGGGCTACACCTTC.

This sequence joins TRBV5-8 and TRBJ1-2; D is undetermined. CDR3 length equals 15 residues. V was trimmed by 4 bases and J by 5 bases, leaving 18 bases between them. Per germline, CDR1 SGHTS and CDR2 YDEGEE. Written as DNA, the CDR3 is TGTGCCAGCAGCCCCTACCTGATCTGGAGGTATGGCTACACCTTC. Translation: CASSPYLIWRYGYTF.

The rearrangement links TRBV28 to TRBJ2-3, with D possibly matching TRBD1 (6 bases). V was pared by 3 bases and J by 2 bases, with 12 bases between. The CDR3 sequence is 15 residues long. Germline loops: CDR1 MDHEN, CDR2 SYDVKM. CDR3 amino acids: CASSFSGANTDTQYF. The CDR3 DNA is TGTGCCAGCAGTTTTTCAGGGGCAAACACAGATACGCAGTATTTT.

The chain has TRBV5-6 and TRBJ2-7, with a possible D match to TRBD2 (7 bases). V lost 5 bases to trimming and J lost 4 bases, with 19 bases between them. The CDR3 is 15 amino acids. Germline CDR1 reads SGHDT; CDR2 reads YYEEEE. The CDR3 is CASREGGGKMYEQYV. The CDR3 coding sequence is TGTGCCAGCAGGGAGGGAGGGGGGAAGATGTACGAGCAGTACGTC.

This chain joins TRBV19 and TRBJ1-5; 8 bases agree with TRBD1. V was pared by 10 bases and J by 7 bases, with 15 bases of the junction left unmatched. CDR1 and CDR2 from the germline V gene are LNHDA and SQIVND (reference sequence). This CDR3 region has 15 residues. The CDR3 sequence is CATNRSGGNGQPQHF. The CDR3, as DNA: TGTGCCACCAACCGATCAGGGGGCAACGGCCAGCCCCAGCATTTT.

V gene TRBV15 combines with J gene TRBJ2-6; D not certain. Deletions cut 8 bases from V and 2 bases from J, with 7 bases between. The CDR3 runs 13 residues. Per germline, CDR1 LNHNV and CDR2 YYDKDF (reference sequence). The CDR3 nucleotides read TGTGCCACCCCTGGAGCTGGGGCCAACGTCCTGACTTTC. This sequence encodes CATPGAGANVLTF. Filled out from reference TRBV15 and TRBJ2-6, the complete variable domain reads DAMVIQNPRYQVTQFGKPVTLSCSQTLNHNVMYWYQQKSSQAPKLLFHYYDKDFNNEADTPDNFQSRRPNTSFCFLDIRSPGLGDTAMYLCATPGAGANVLTFGAGSRLTVL.

This chain joins TRBV3-1 (or the pseudogene TRBV3-2) and TRBJ2-1; 7 bases line up with TRBD2. The germline CDR1 and CDR2 sequences are LGHDT and YNNKEL (reference sequence). This CDR3 has 13 residues. V lost 8 bases to trimming and J lost 7 bases; unmatched junction nucleotides: 8. The CDR3 loop reads CASGRVNQNEQFF. Here the CDR3 DNA reads TGTGCCAGCGGGAGGGTAAATCAGAATGAGCAGTTCTTC.

Points on this clone: A read error may produce the germline difference seen at one junction end. The V gene is TRBV11-2, the J gene TRBJ1-1; maybe TRBD1 (6 bases). From germline, CDR1 is SGHAT and CDR2 FQNNGV. The CDR3 contains 13 residues. CDR3 coding DNA: TGTGCCAGCAGCCCGAGAGGTCGACAGGAAGATCTCTTT. Translated: CASSPRGRQEDLF. The full variable domain, with the rest looked up from reference TRBV11-2 and TRBJ1-1, is EAGVAQSPRYKIIEKRQSVAFWCNPISGHATLYWYQQILGQGPKLLIQFQNNGVVDDSQLPKDRFSAERLKGVDSTLKIQPAKLEDSAVYLCASSPRGRQEDLFGQGTRLTVV.

The chain couples TRBV6-5 to TRBJ1-5, with D uncertain. There are 15 residues in the CDR3. CDR1 is MNHEY, CDR2 SVGAGI, per germline. V lost 4 bases and J 0 bases, leaving 10 bases between the germline ends. CDR3 nucleotides: TGTGCCAGCAGTTCCAGTACGGGTAGCAATCAGCCCCAGCATTTT. Translating it yields CASSSSTGSNQPQHF.

This clone appeared once. This rearrangement joins TRBV11-2 to TRBJ1-5; D gene uncertain. V lost 5 bases and J lost 1, with 15 bases in between. This CDR3 comprises 16 residues. Germline CDR1 reads SGHAT; CDR2 reads FQNNGV. As DNA, the CDR3 is TGTGCCAGCAGCACAGATTACGGGGTAAGCAATCAGCCCCAGCATTTT. As protein: CASSTDYGVSNQPQHF.

The CDR3 DNA follows: TGTGCCAGCAGTGAGCGACAGGTTTCTGAAGCTTTCTTT. This sequence encodes CASSERQVSEAFF. The chain has TRBV6-1 and TRBJ1-1; a weak D match, TRBD1 (6 bases). This CDR3 spans 13 amino acids. V was clipped by 3 bases and J by 6 bases, with 11 bases between them. Germline CDR1 and CDR2: MNHNS and SASEGT.

V and J are TRBV18 and TRBJ2-2, with 7 bases aligning to TRBD2. V gave up 4 bases and J gave up 4 bases; unmatched junction bases: 6. The CDR3 has 15 residues. In germline, CDR1 is KGHSH, CDR2 LQKENI. Here the CDR3 DNA reads TGTGCCAGCTCACTGGATCGGGAGGTCACCGGGGAGCTGTTTTTT. It encodes CASSLDREVTGELFF. The full variable domain, completed using reference TRBV18 and TRBJ2-2, is NAGVMQNPRHLVRRRGQEARLRCSPMKGHSHVYWYRQLPEEGLKFMVYLQKENIIDESGMPKERFSAEFPKEGPSILRIQQVVRGDSAAYFCASSLDREVTGELFFGEGSRLTVL.

V is TRBV29-1 and J is TRBJ1-2, with D hard to call. CDR1 SQVTM and CDR2 ANQGSEA come from the germline V gene. This CDR3 region has 13 residues. V dropped 3 bases and J dropped 7 bases, with 15 bases sitting between them. The CDR3 loop reads CSVDPGVSGGYTF. CDR3 in DNA: TGCAGCGTTGACCCCGGGGTTTCGGGTGGCTACACCTTC.

The CDR3: CASSLGQRGGTDTQYF. The CDR3 DNA reads as TGTGCCAGCAGCTTAGGGCAACGGGGGGGCACAGATACGCAGTATTTT. V and J are TRBV7-8 and TRBJ2-3, with 7 bases identical to TRBD2. This CDR3 spans 16 amino acids. Germline V gives CDR1 SGHVS, CDR2 FQNEAQ. The trim removed 1 base at V and 1 base at J, leaving 5 bases unmatched.